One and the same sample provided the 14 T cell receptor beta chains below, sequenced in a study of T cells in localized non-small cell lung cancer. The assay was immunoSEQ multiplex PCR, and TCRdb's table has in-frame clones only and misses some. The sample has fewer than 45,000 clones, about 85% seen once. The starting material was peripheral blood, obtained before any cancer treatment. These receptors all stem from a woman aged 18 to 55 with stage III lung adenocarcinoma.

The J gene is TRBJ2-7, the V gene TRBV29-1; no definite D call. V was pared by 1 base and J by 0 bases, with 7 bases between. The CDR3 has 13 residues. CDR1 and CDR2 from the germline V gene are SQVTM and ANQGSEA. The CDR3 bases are TGCAGCGTTGAAGGCTCAAACTCCTACGAGCAGTACTTC. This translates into CSVEGSNSYEQYF.

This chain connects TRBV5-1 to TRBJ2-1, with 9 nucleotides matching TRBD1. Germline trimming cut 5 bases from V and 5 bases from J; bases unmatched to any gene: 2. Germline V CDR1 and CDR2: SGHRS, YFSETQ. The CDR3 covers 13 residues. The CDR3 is CASSRQGDNEQFF. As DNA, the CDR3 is TGCGCCAGCAGTCGACAGGGGGACAATGAGCAGTTCTTC.

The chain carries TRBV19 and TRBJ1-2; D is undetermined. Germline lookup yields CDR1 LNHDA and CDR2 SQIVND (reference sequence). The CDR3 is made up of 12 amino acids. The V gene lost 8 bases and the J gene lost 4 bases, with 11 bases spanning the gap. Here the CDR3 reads CASFGLGYGYTF. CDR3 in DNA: TGTGCCAGTTTTGGATTGGGCTATGGCTACACCTTC. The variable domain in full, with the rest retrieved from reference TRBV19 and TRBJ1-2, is DGGITQSPKYLFRKEGQNVTLSCEQNLNHDAMYWYRQDPGQGLRLIYYSQIVNDFQKGDIAEGYSVSREKKESFPLTVTSAQKNPTAFYLCASFGLGYGYTFGSGTRLTVV.

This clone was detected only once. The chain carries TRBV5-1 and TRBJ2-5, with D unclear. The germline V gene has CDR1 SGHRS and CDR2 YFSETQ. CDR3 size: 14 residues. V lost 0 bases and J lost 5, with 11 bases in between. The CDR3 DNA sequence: TGCGCCAGCAGCTTGGGCAGTTTTGGCGAGACCCAGTACTTC. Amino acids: CASSLGSFGETQYF.

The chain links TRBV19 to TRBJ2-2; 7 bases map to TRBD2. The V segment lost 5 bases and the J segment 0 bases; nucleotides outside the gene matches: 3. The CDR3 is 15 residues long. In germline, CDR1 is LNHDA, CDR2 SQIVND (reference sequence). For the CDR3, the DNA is TGTGCCAGTAGTCCCGGACTAGCGAACACCGGGGAGCTGTTTTTT. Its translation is CASSPGLANTGELFF. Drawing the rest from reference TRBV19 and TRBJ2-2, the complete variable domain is DGGITQSPKYLFRKEGQNVTLSCEQNLNHDAMYWYRQDPGQGLRLIYYSQIVNDFQKGDIAEGYSVSREKKESFPLTVTSAQKNPTAFYLCASSPGLANTGELFFGEGSRLTVL.

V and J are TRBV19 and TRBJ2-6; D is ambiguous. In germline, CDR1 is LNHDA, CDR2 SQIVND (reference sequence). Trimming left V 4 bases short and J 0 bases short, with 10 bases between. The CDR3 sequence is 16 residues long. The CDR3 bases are TGTGCCAGTAGTACGTCCATTCTCTCTGGGGCCAACGTCCTGACTTTC. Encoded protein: CASSTSILSGANVLTF.

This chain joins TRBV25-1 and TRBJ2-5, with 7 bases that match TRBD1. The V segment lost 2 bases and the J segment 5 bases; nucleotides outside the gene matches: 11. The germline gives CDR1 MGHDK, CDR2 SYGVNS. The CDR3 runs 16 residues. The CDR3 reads CASSEGRQGVPETQYF. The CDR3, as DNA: TGTGCCAGCAGTGAAGGGAGACAGGGAGTACCGGAGACCCAGTACTTC. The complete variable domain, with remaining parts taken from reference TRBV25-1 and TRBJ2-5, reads EADIYQTPRYLVIGTGKKITLECSQTMGHDKMYWYQQDPGMELHLIHYSYGVNSTEKGDLSSESTVSRIRTEHFPLTLESARPSHTSQYLCASSEGRQGVPETQYFGPGTRLLVL.

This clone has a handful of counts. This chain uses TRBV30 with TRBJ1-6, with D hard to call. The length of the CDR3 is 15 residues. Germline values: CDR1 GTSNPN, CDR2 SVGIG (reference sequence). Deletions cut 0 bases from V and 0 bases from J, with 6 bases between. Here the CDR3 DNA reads TGTGCCTGGAGTGTGGGGAGCTCCTATAATTCACCCCTCCACTTT. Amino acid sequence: CAWSVGSSYNSPLHF.

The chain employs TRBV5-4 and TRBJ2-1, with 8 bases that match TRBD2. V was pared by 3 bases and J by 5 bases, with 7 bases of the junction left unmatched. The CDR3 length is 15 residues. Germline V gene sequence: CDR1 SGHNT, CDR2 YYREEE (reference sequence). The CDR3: CASSSGLDTNNEQFF. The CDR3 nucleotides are TGTGCCAGCAGCTCGGGACTAGATACGAACAATGAGCAGTTCTTC.

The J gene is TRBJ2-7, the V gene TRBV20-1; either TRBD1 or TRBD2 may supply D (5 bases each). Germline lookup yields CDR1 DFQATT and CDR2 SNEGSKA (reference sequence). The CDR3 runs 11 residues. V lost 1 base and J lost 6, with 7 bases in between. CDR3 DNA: TGCAGTGCTAGAGTGGGGGTCGAGCAGTACTTC. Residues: CSARVGVEQYF.

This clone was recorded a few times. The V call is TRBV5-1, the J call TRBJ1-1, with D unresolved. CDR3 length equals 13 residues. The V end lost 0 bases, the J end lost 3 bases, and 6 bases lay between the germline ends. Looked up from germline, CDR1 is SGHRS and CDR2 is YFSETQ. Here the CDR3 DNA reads TGCGCCAGCAGCTTGGAGAGATACACTGAAGCTTTCTTT. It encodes CASSLERYTEAFF.

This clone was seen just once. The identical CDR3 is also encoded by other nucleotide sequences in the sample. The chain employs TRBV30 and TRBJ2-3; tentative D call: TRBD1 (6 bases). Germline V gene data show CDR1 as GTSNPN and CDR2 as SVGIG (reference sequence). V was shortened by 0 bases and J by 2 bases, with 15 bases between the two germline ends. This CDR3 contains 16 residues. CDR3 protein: CAWSVRGRGATDTQYF. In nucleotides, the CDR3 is TGTGCCTGGAGTGTACGGGGCAGGGGAGCCACAGATACGCAGTATTTT.

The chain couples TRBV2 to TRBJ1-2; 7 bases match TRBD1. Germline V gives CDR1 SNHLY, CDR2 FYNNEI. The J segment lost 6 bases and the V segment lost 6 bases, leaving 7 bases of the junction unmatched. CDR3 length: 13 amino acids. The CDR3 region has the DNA TGTGCCAGCAGACTACAGGGGAGTGATGGCTACACCTTC. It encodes CASRLQGSDGYTF. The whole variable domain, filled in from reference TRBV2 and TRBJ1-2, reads EPEVTQTPSHQVTQMGQEVILRCVPISNHLYFYWYRQILGQKVEFLVSFYNNEISEKSEIFDDQFSVERPDGSNFTLKIRSTKLEDSAMYFCASRLQGSDGYTFGSGTRLTVV.

The CDR3 coding sequence is TGTGCCAGCTCAGCCCGAGCGCTAGCGGGGGCCCCCAGCTCCTACGAGCAGTACTTC. Translated, it gives CASSARALAGAPSSYEQYF. The chain carries TRBV18 and TRBJ2-7; 10 bases agree with TRBD2. CDR3 length equals 19 residues. Unmatched junction bases numbered 16, after V lost 5 bases and J lost 0 bases. The germline V gene has CDR1 KGHSH and CDR2 LQKENI.